A selection of T cell receptor beta chains follows, all from one sample in a study of CD8+ T cells in alopecia areata. The data were produced by immunoSEQ multiplex PCR, yet TCRdb's version contains in-frame clones alone and is incomplete. The table includes a few hundred thousand clones, roughly two fifths detected once. Sequences were derived from CD4+ T cells sorted from blood, sampled at approximately week 34, from a patient treated with tofacitinib. These receptors all stem from a human donor with alopecia areata. Each CDR3 is given with its conserved first and last residue.

CDR3	V	J	length
CASSLEGRAGTDTQYF	TRBV7-3	TRBJ2-3	16
CSVEGGFPYGYTF	TRBV29-1	TRBJ1-2	13
CASSRGTSGSIEQFF	TRBV4-1	TRBJ2-1	15
CARRTSGTYPEQYF	TRBV30	TRBJ2-7	14
CASSVVVGVLEEQFF	TRBV9	TRBJ2-1	15
CATSRGFRPENEQYF	TRBV15	TRBJ2-7	15
CASSSGTGKNTEAFF	TRBV5-1	TRBJ1-1	15
CASSQDGGLGNQPQHF	TRBV4-1	TRBJ1-5	16
CASSLWETQYF	TRBV7-9	TRBJ2-5	11
CASSDSSVLSEQFF	TRBV2	TRBJ2-1	14
CAWSRGSGNTIYF	TRBV30	TRBJ1-3	13
CASSLEGVHNREQFF	TRBV5-1	TRBJ2-1	15
CASNLGGRQYF	TRBV6-1	TRBJ2-7	11
CASRRTGAGNTIYF	TRBV27	TRBJ1-3	14
CAWSRAVQETQYF	TRBV30	TRBJ2-5	13
CSVDRGLNTEAFF	TRBV29-1	TRBJ1-1	13
CASSLQGGDAEAFF	TRBV18	TRBJ1-1	14
CASKLGQGQETQYF	TRBV19	TRBJ2-5	14
CASSLSQGVDNEQFF	TRBV5-1	TRBJ2-1	15
CASRPRDGKNTEAFF	TRBV6-1	TRBJ1-1	15
CASSKEENRLFF	TRBV7-2	TRBJ2-1	12
CASSAGDRGQPQHF	TRBV6-1	TRBJ1-5	14
CAWRFTGQPWLAGAANTGELFF	TRBV30	TRBJ2-2	22
CASSSEGGEETGELFF	TRBV5-4	TRBJ2-2	16
CASSLALRQGAYEQYF	TRBV5-1	TRBJ2-7	16
CASSPGDRRNIQYF	TRBV28	TRBJ2-4	14
CASSLGHLYEQYF	TRBV7-2	TRBJ2-7	13
CASSNIRRENEQYF	TRBV19	TRBJ2-7	14
CASSSGPSSYNEQFF	TRBV7-9	TRBJ2-1	15
CASSQRGASGRYNEQFF	TRBV4-2	TRBJ2-1	17